This T cell receptor (beta chain) was sequenced for a study of blood T cell repertoires in COVID-19. Study-level information: Specimens from acute and convalescent COVID-19 originated in the United States, Italy and Spain. The cDNA or gDNA used as material had been derived from T cells, B-cell-depleted T cells, or PBMCs.

In the authors' workflow: Amplification from reference gene primers served as the basis for estimated nucleated cell counts. Assay: immunoSEQ multiplex PCR; the TCRdb copy retains only in-frame clones and omits some. D and trimming were read from the DNA, whereas the V and J calls and clone size are those reported in that table. The data hold just over 650,000 clones, with about nine tenths observed a single time. The V end was cut by 6 bases, the J end by 7 bases, with 30 bases between. CDR3 length equals 18 residues. Germline V gene data show CDR1 as SNHLY and CDR2 as FYNNEI. This receptor was obtained from a woman in her late teens or twenties with acute or convalescent COVID-19. This chain uses TRBV2 with TRBJ1-2; D perhaps matches TRBD1 (5 bases). Material: peripheral blood. The CDR3 loop is CASSVDRVPEWETPGYTF. CDR3 nucleotides: TGTGCCAGCAGCGTAGACAGAGTACCGGAGTGGGAAACCCCTGGCTACACCTTC.